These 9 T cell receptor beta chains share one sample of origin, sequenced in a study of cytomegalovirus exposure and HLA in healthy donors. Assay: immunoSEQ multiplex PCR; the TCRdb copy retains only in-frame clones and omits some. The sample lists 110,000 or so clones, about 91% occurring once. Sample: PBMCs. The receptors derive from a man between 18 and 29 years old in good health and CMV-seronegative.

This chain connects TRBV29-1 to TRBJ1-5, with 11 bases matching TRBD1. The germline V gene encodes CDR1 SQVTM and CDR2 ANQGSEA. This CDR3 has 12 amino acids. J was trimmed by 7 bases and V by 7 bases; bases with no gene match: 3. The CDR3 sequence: CSGDRGKQPQHF. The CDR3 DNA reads TGCAGCGGGGACAGGGGGAAACAGCCCCAGCATTTT.

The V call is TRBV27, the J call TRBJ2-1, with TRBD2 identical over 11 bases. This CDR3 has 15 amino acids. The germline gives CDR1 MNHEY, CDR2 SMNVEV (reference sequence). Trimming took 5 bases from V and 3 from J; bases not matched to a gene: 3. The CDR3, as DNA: TGTGCCAGCAGTGCTACTAGCGGGAGCTACAATGAGCAGTTCTTC. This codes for CASSATSGSYNEQFF.

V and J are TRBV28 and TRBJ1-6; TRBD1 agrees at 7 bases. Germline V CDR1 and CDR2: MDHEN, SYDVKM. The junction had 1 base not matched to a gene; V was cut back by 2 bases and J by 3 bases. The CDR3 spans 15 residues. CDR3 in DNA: TGTGCCAGCAGTTTAGACAGGGACTATAATTCACCCCTCCACTTT. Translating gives CASSLDRDYNSPLHF.

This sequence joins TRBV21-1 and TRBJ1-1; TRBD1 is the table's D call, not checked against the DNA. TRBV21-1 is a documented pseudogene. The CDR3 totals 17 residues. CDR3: CASSITQGASGNTEAFF. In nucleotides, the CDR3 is TGTGCCAGCAGCATTACCCAGGGGGCAAGTGGGAACACTGAAGCTTTCTTT.

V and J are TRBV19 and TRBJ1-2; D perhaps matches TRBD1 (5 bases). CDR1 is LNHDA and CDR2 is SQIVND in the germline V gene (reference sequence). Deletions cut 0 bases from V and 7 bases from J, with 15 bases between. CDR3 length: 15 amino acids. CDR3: CASSIDGGTRLGYTF. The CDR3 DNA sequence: TGTGCCAGTAGTATAGATGGAGGGACTCGGCTTGGCTACACCTTC.

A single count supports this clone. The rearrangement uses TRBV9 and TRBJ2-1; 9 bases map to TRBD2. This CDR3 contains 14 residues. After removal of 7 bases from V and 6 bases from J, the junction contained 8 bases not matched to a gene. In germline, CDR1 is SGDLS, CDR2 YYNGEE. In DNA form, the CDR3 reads TGTGCCAGCGCACGGCGGGGGGGCGGCAATGAGCAGTTCTTC. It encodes CASARRGGGNEQFF.

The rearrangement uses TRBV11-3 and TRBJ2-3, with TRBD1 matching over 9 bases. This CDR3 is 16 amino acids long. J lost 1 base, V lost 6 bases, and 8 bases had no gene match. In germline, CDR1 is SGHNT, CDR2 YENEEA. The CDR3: CASRSSRDRGTDTQYF. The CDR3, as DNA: TGTGCCAGCAGATCCTCGCGGGACAGGGGCACAGATACGCAGTATTTT.

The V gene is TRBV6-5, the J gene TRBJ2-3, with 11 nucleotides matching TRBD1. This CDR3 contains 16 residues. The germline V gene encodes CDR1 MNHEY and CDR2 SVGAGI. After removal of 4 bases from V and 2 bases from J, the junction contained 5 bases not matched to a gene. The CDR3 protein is CASSFRDRGITDTQYF. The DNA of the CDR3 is TGTGCCAGCAGTTTCCGGGACAGGGGGATCACAGATACGCAGTATTTT.

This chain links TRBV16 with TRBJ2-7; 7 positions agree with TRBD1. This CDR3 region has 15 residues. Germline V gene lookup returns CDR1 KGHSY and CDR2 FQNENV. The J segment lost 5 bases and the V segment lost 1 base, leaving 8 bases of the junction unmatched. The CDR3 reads CASSQFGDSMDEQYF. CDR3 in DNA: TGTGCCAGCAGCCAATTTGGGGACAGTATGGACGAGCAGTACTTC.